Below are 20 T cell receptor beta chains sequenced from a single sample in a study of T cell changes during pregnancy in multiple sclerosis. Sequencing used immunoSEQ multiplex PCR; TCRdb keeps in-frame clones, though not all of them. The sample consists of about 49,000 clones, 90% to 95% of them appearing once. The material was CD8+ T cells from peripheral blood mononuclear cells, obtained before pregnancy. The receptors shown here come from a female donor with multiple sclerosis, enrolled in a pregnancy study.

V and J are TRBV7-9 and TRBJ2-5, with 7 bases fitting TRBD2. CDR3 size: 16 residues. The trim removed 4 bases at V and 1 base at J, leaving 9 bases unmatched. Germline V CDR1 and CDR2: SEHNR, FQNEAQ (reference sequence). CDR3: CASSSLASGVQETQYF. The CDR3 DNA sequence: TGTGCCAGCAGCTCTTTGGCTAGCGGTGTCCAAGAGACCCAGTACTTC. Full variable domain (outside the CDR3, taken from reference TRBV7-9 and TRBJ2-5): DTGVSQNPRHKITKRGQNVTFRCDPISEHNRLYWYRQTLGQGPEFLTYFQNEAQLEKSRLLSDRFSAERPKGSFSTLEIQRTEQGDSAMYLCASSSLASGVQETQYFGPGTRLLVL.

V gene TRBV10-2 combines with J gene TRBJ1-4; 7 bases agree with TRBD1. The germline V gene encodes CDR1 WSHSY and CDR2 SAAADI. Trimming at V came to 4 bases and at J to 11 bases, leaving 10 bases not matched to a gene. The CDR3 covers 14 residues. The CDR3 nucleotides read TGCGCCAGCAGTGGCCCTAGGGGGCTGTGGAAACTGTTTTTT. Translating gives CASSGPRGLWKLFF.

This clone appeared a single time. The rearrangement uses TRBV28 and TRBJ2-1; 14 positions agree with TRBD2. There are 14 residues in the CDR3. Trimming at V came to 6 bases and at J to 7 bases, leaving 2 bases not matched to a gene. Per the germline V gene, CDR1 is MDHEN and CDR2 is SYDVKM. The CDR3 coding sequence is TGTGCCAGCAGGGGACTAGCGGGAGTGAATGAGCAGTTCTTC. Its translation: CASRGLAGVNEQFF.

The gene calls are TRBV2 and TRBJ1-2, with 10 bases lining up with TRBD1. Losses at the gene ends were 6 bases for V and 4 bases for J; bases not matched to a gene: 14. In germline, CDR1 is SNHLY, CDR2 FYNNEI. There are 17 residues in the CDR3. The CDR3 nucleotides are TGTGCCAGCAGACCCGGGACAGGGGCCAGCTATCTCTATGGCTACACCTTC. Translated: CASRPGTGASYLYGYTF.

V is TRBV27 and J is TRBJ2-1; D is perhaps TRBD1 (6 bases). CDR1 is MNHEY, CDR2 SMNVEV, per germline (reference sequence). This CDR3 contains 13 residues. Trimming pared 3 bases from V and 8 bases from J, leaving 11 bases between. The CDR3 sequence is CASSFAGAYEQFF. The CDR3 DNA sequence: TGTGCCAGCAGTTTTGCAGGGGCATATGAGCAGTTCTTC.

This rearrangement joins TRBV5-1 to TRBJ1-5; D uncertain. The CDR3 extends over 15 amino acids. The germline V and J ends were trimmed by 2 bases and 3 bases, with 12 bases remaining between them. Per germline, CDR1 SGHRS and CDR2 YFSETQ. The CDR3 DNA is TGCGCCAGCAGCTTCGGCGGAGGTTTCAATCAGCCCCAGCATTTT. Residues: CASSFGGGFNQPQHF.

V gene TRBV2 combines with J gene TRBJ2-2; unclear D gene. Trimming shortened V by 7 bases and J by 4 bases, and 4 bases separated the two germline ends. This CDR3 is built from 11 residues. The germline gives CDR1 SNHLY, CDR2 FYNNEI. CDR3 protein: CASTSTGELFF. The CDR3 DNA reads TGTGCCAGCACTAGCACCGGGGAGCTGTTTTTT.

This clone was picked up one time. The chain carries TRBV7-9 and TRBJ2-1; 10 bases match TRBD2. Germline CDR1 SEHNR, CDR2 FQNEAQ (reference sequence). There are 15 residues in the CDR3. V shed 5 bases, J shed 3 bases, and the junction held 4 bases outside the gene matches. The CDR3 nucleotides are TGTGCCAGCAGCCCAGTAGCGGGGGGCTACAATGAGCAGTTCTTC. This encodes CASSPVAGGYNEQFF. Full variable domain (rest looked up from reference TRBV7-9 and TRBJ2-1): DTGVSQNPRHKITKRGQNVTFRCDPISEHNRLYWYRQTLGQGPEFLTYFQNEAQLEKSRLLSDRFSAERPKGSFSTLEIQRTEQGDSAMYLCASSPVAGGYNEQFFGPGTRLTVL.

The CDR3 DNA is TGTGCCAGCAAGGCCATCTTCCAGGGGCCGTCTAGCAATGAGCAGTTCTTC. Amino acids: CASKAIFQGPSSNEQFF. The chain recombines TRBV11-1 with TRBJ2-1, with D perhaps TRBD1 (6 bases). CDR1 and CDR2 (germline): SGHAT, FQDESV (reference sequence). The CDR3 extends over 17 amino acids. Between the trimmed V and J ends, which lost 7 bases and 6 bases, there was a span of 25 bases.

The J gene is TRBJ1-1, the V gene TRBV29-1; unclear D gene. CDR3 size: 13 residues. V was cut by 5 bases and J by 4 bases, with 14 bases left in between. Germline CDR1 and CDR2: SQVTM and ANQGSEA. CDR3 sequence reads: CSVHDGEGTEAFF. DNA of the CDR3: TGCAGCGTTCACGACGGCGAGGGCACTGAAGCTTTCTTT.

The V and J genes are TRBV5-1 and TRBJ2-1, with 7 bases fitting TRBD1. The CDR3 has 16 amino acids. V trimming: 4 bases; J trimming: 7 bases; junction bases outside the gene matches: 14. CDR1 SGHRS and CDR2 YFSETQ come from the germline V gene. The CDR3 loop reads CASSPPTGVGKNEQFF. The CDR3 DNA follows: TGCGCCAGCAGCCCCCCCACAGGGGTGGGGAAAAATGAGCAGTTCTTC.

The gene calls are TRBV6-6 and TRBJ2-7, with D unclear. Trimming pared 2 bases from V and 2 bases from J, leaving 13 bases between. Germline V gene lookup returns CDR1 MNHNY and CDR2 SVGAGI (reference sequence). The CDR3 runs 15 residues. CDR3 DNA: TGTGCCAGCAGTTACGTTTGGCGGCTAACCTACGAGCAGTACTTC. This sequence encodes CASSYVWRLTYEQYF.

As to this clone: Other nucleotide sequences in the sample specify the same CDR3. The chain recombines TRBV27 with TRBJ1-3; no reliable D call. V gave up 5 bases and J gave up 0 bases, with 8 bases separating them. The CDR3 loop spans 14 amino acids. Germline loops: CDR1 MNHEY, CDR2 SMNVEV (reference sequence). In DNA form, the CDR3 reads TGTGCCAGCAGTCTCCGAGGCTCTGGAAACACCATATATTTT. The encoded protein is CASSLRGSGNTIYF.

This rearrangement joins TRBV2 to TRBJ2-1; TRBD2 agrees at 12 bases. CDR1 is SNHLY, CDR2 FYNNEI, per germline. V shed 5 bases and J 6 bases; nucleotides not matched to a gene: 8. The CDR3 is made up of 16 amino acids. This CDR3 is CASSPPLAGGPNEQFF. The CDR3 DNA follows: TGTGCCAGCAGTCCCCCTCTAGCGGGAGGGCCCAATGAGCAGTTCTTC.

The rearrangement uses TRBV4-3 and TRBJ1-2, with TRBD1 as a possible D gene (5 bases). CDR1 is LGHNA and CDR2 is YSLEER in the germline V gene. Trimming removed 3 bases from V and 4 bases from J, with 9 bases in between. The CDR3 contains 13 residues. The CDR3 sequence: CASSQQGSYGYTF. The CDR3 bases are TGCGCCAGCAGCCAGCAGGGTTCCTATGGCTACACCTTC.

This clone has just a few counts. The same CDR3 can be traced to other DNA sequences in this sample. The J gene is TRBJ1-3, the V gene TRBV28, with TRBD1 as a possible D gene (5 bases). Germline CDR1 is MDHEN and CDR2 is SYDVKM. The CDR3 loop spans 14 amino acids. V shed 5 bases and J shed 1 base, with 9 bases lying between them. CDR3 DNA sequence: TGTGCCAGCAGTCTTGGGGGGTCTGGAAACACCATATATTTT. It yields the protein CASSLGGSGNTIYF.

The chain is built from TRBV9 and TRBJ2-7; D is unclear. CDR3 length equals 15 residues. V dropped 0 bases and J dropped 2 bases, with 12 bases sitting between them. Germline V gives CDR1 SGDLS, CDR2 YYNGEE. CDR3 protein: CASSVGGQVTYEQYF. The CDR3 bases are TGTGCCAGCAGCGTAGGTGGGCAGGTCACCTACGAGCAGTACTTC.

This chain connects TRBV30 to TRBJ1-1, with 9 bases identical to TRBD1. Germline trimming cut 1 base from V and 3 bases from J; bases unmatched to any gene: 6. Per germline, CDR1 GTSNPN and CDR2 SVGIG (reference sequence). The CDR3 is 15 amino acids. Here the CDR3 DNA reads TGTGCCTGGAGTGGTGAGACAGGGGGAGACACTGAAGCTTTCTTT. Translating gives CAWSGETGGDTEAFF.

This clone is medium-sized. The rearrangement joins TRBV7-7 to TRBJ2-7; possibly TRBD1 for D (5 bases). V shed 5 bases and J shed 3 bases, with 11 bases lying between them. This CDR3 spans 13 amino acids. CDR1 is SSHAT and CDR2 is FNYEAQ in the germline V gene (reference sequence). This CDR3 is CASSQFQGYEQYF. The DNA of the CDR3 is TGTGCCAGCAGCCAATTCCAGGGCTACGAGCAGTACTTC.

This sequence joins TRBV4-2 and TRBJ2-1; perhaps TRBD2 as D (6 bases). The CDR3 sequence is 17 residues long. Between the trimmed V and J ends, which lost 0 bases and 6 bases, there was a span of 18 bases. Germline V lookup: CDR1 LGHNA, CDR2 YNFKEQ. DNA of the CDR3: TGTGCCAGCAGCCAAGATGGAGCACTAGCCGGTTTCAATGAGCAGTTCTTC. Encoded protein: CASSQDGALAGFNEQFF.